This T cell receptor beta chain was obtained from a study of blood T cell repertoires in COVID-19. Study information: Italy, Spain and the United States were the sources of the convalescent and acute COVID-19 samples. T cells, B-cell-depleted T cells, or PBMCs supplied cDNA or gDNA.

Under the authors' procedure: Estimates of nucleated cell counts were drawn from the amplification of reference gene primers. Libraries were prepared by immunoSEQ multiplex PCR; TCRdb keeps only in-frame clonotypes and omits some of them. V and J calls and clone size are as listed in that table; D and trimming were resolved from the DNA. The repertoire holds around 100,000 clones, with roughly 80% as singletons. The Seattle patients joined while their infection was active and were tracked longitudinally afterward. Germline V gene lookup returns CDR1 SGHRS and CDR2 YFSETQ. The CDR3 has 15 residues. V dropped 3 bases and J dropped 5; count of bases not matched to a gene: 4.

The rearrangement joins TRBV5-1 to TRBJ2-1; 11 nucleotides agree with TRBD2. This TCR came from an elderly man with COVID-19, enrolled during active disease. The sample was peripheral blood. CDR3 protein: CASSWLAGGNNEQFF. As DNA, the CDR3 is TGCGCCAGCAGCTGGCTAGCGGGAGGAAACAATGAGCAGTTCTTC.